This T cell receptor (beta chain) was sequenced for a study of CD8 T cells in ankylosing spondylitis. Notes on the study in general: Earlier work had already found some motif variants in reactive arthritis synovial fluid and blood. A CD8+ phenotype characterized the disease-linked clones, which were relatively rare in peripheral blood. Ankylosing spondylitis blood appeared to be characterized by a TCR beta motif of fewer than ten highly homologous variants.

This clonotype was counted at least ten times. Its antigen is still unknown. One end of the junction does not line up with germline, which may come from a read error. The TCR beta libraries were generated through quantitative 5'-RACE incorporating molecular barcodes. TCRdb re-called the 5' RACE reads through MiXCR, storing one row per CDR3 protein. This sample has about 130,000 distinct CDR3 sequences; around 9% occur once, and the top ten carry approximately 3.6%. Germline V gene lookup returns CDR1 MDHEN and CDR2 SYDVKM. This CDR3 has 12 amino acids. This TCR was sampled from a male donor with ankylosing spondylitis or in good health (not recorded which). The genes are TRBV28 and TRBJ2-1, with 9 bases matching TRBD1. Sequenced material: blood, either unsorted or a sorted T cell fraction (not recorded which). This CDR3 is CVSRDRELRKFF. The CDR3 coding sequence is TGTGTCAGCAGGGACAGGGAATTGAGAAAGTTCTTC.